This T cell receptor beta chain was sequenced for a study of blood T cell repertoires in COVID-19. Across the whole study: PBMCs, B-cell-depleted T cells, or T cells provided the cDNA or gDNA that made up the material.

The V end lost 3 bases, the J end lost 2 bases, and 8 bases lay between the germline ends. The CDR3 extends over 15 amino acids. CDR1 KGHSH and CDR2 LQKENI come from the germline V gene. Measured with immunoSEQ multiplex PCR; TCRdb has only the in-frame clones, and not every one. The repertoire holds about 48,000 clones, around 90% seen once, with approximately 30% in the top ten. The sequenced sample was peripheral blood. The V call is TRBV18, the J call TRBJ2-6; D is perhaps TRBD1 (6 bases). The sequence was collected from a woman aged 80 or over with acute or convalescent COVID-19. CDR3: CASSPGAAGANVLTF. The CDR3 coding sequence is TGTGCCAGCTCACCGGGGGCCGCTGGGGCCAACGTCCTGACTTTC.